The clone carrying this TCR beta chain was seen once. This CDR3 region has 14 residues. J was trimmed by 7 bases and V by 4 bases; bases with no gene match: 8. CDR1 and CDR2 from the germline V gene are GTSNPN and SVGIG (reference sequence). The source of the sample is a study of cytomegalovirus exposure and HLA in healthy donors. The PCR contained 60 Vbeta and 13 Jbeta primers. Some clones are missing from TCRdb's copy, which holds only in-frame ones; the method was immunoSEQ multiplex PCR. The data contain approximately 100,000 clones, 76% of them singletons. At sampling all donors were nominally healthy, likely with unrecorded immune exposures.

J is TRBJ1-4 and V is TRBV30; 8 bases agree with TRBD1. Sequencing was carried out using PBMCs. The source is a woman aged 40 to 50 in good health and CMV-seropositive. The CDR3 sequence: CAWTGQGALEKLFF. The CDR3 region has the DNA TGTGCCTGGACTGGACAGGGAGCACTTGAAAAACTGTTTTTT.